Each of the 22 T cell receptor beta chains below was sequenced from the same sample in a study of cytomegalovirus exposure and HLA in healthy donors. The PCR was carried out with 60 Vbeta primers and 13 Jbeta primers. Clones were read by immunoSEQ multiplex PCR, and TCRdb kept only the in-frame ones, dropping some. Here the sample spans around 230,000 clones, over 80% being singletons. Sequenced sample: PBMCs. The receptors derive from a man aged 35 to 55 in good health and CMV-seropositive.

V usage is TRBV19 and J usage is TRBJ1-3; the D gene is possibly TRBD1 (6 bases). This CDR3 has 15 amino acids. Trimming cost V 5 bases and J 1 base, with 12 bases left between them. From germline, CDR1 is LNHDA and CDR2 SQIVND (reference sequence). DNA of the CDR3: TGTGCCAGTAGTGATACAGGGTTATCTGGAAACACCATATATTTT. It codes for CASSDTGLSGNTIYF.

Here the CDR3 DNA reads TGTGCCAGCAGCCCGGGTTGGGTTGACACCGGGGAGCTGTTTTTT. Protein: CASSPGWVDTGELFF. The chain employs TRBV28 and TRBJ2-2; no firm D call. The CDR3 is 15 amino acids. V shed 6 bases and J shed 3 bases, with 14 bases lying between them. Germline loops: CDR1 MDHEN, CDR2 SYDVKM.

This clone was seen a handful of times. The chain recombines TRBV14 with TRBJ2-1, with D tentatively TRBD2 (5 bases). CDR1 SGHDN and CDR2 FVKESK come from the germline V gene. The V gene lost 1 base and the J gene lost 3 bases, with 10 bases spanning the gap. There are 15 residues in the CDR3. CDR3 nucleotide sequence: TGTGCCAGCAGCCAAGGTCTAGCCTACTACAATGAGCAGTTCTTC. Encoded protein: CASSQGLAYYNEQFF.

This clone was counted a few times. This chain links TRBV5-6 with TRBJ2-7, with no clear D. This CDR3 spans 15 amino acids. The V gene's germline CDR1 is SGHDT and CDR2 YYEEEE. The V and J ends lost 3 bases and 0 bases respectively, with 13 bases between them. The CDR3, as DNA: TGTGCCAGCAGCTCCTCAGACTCTCTCTCCTACGAGCAGTACGTC. This translates into CASSSSDSLSYEQYV.

J is TRBJ1-1 and V is TRBV6-6, with D perhaps TRBD1 (6 bases). The germline V gene has CDR1 MNHNY and CDR2 SVGAGI (reference sequence). Trimming removed 6 bases from V and 11 bases from J, with 28 bases in between. The CDR3 consists of 16 residues. The chain's CDR3 is CASRPWPQGSFSPAFF. CDR3 in DNA: TGTGCCAGCAGGCCATGGCCACAGGGTTCATTCAGTCCGGCTTTCTTT.

The CDR3 spells CASSLGGFNYGYTF. The CDR3 DNA reads as TGTGCCAGCAGCTTAGGGGGCTTTAACTATGGCTACACCTTC. The chain uses TRBV7-9 and TRBJ1-2; possibly TRBD1 for D (5 bases). This CDR3 is built from 14 residues. From germline, CDR1 is SEHNR and CDR2 FQNEAQ (reference sequence). Trimming took off 1 base at V and 1 base at J, with 7 bases between the two ends. The full variable domain, rest sourced from reference TRBV7-9 and TRBJ1-2, is DTGVSQNPRHKITKRGQNVTFRCDPISEHNRLYWYRQTLGQGPEFLTYFQNEAQLEKSRLLSDRFSAERPKGSFSTLEIQRTEQGDSAMYLCASSLGGFNYGYTFGSGTRLTVV.

V and J are TRBV4-1 and TRBJ2-7; 11 bases are shared with TRBD2. The V gene's germline CDR1 is MGHRA and CDR2 YSYEKL. V was pared by 4 bases and J by 5 bases, with 4 bases of the junction left unmatched. This CDR3 is 14 amino acids long. Here the CDR3 DNA reads TGCGCCAGCAGCCTCTTAGCGGGAGGGGACGAGCAGTACGTC. Translating gives CASSLLAGGDEQYV.

The chain uses TRBV5-8 and TRBJ1-5; possible D gene TRBD1, 5 bases. The CDR3 runs to 14 residues. CDR1 SGHTS and CDR2 YDEGEE come from the germline V gene. V lost 1 base and J lost 4, with 9 bases in between. CDR3 DNA sequence: TGTGCCAGCAGCTTGAACGCAGGGAATCAGCCCCAGCATTTT. This codes for CASSLNAGNQPQHF.

V gene TRBV29-1 combines with J gene TRBJ2-2; tentatively, D is TRBD1 (6 bases). The germline V gene encodes CDR1 SQVTM and CDR2 ANQGSEA. This CDR3 contains 13 residues. V gave up 7 bases and J gave up 6 bases, with 15 bases separating them. The CDR3 protein is CSARDTDAGELFF. CDR3 DNA: TGCAGCGCGAGGGACACGGACGCCGGGGAGCTGTTTTTT.

This chain links TRBV5-6 with TRBJ2-3, with 8 bases fitting TRBD2. The CDR3 runs to 16 residues. Germline V lookup: CDR1 SGHDT, CDR2 YYEEEE. Trimming removed 4 bases from V and 0 bases from J; junction bases left unmatched: 7. The CDR3 loop is CASSVLTSASTDTQYF. The CDR3, as DNA: TGTGCCAGCAGCGTTCTGACTAGCGCTAGCACAGATACGCAGTATTTT.

The rearrangement joins TRBV5-1 to TRBJ1-4; perhaps TRBD1 as D (6 bases). Germline-derived CDR1 and CDR2 are SGHRS and YFSETQ. Trimming took off 5 bases at V and 8 bases at J, with 16 bases between the two ends. This CDR3 region has 14 residues. The CDR3 sequence is CASRKSGAEEKLFF. For the CDR3, the DNA is TGCGCCAGCAGAAAATCAGGGGCTGAAGAAAAACTGTTTTTT.

Of note for this clone: Other DNA sequences in this sample translate to the same CDR3. The chain employs TRBV15 and TRBJ2-5; TRBD1 agrees at 10 bases. The CDR3 is 14 residues long. Losses at the gene ends were 3 bases for V and 2 bases for J; bases not matched to a gene: 0. The germline gives CDR1 LNHNV, CDR2 YYDKDF (reference sequence). Written as DNA, the CDR3 is TGTGCCACCAGCAGGGACAGGGGGCAAGAGACCCAGTACTTC. The encoded protein is CATSRDRGQETQYF. Combining the CDR3 with reference TRBV15 and TRBJ2-5 gives the whole variable domain DAMVIQNPRYQVTQFGKPVTLSCSQTLNHNVMYWYQQKSSQAPKLLFHYYDKDFNNEADTPDNFQSRRPNTSFCFLDIRSPGLGDTAMYLCATSRDRGQETQYFGPGTRLLVL.

V is TRBV19 and J is TRBJ1-1; 7 bases align to TRBD1. After removal of 5 bases from V and 3 bases from J, the junction contained 9 bases not matched to a gene. This CDR3 has 15 amino acids. Germline-derived CDR1 and CDR2 are LNHDA and SQIVND (reference sequence). The CDR3 bases are TGTGCCAGTAGTCTCCGACAGGGATTTCACACTGAAGCTTTCTTT. Translating gives CASSLRQGFHTEAFF.

This sequence joins TRBV18 and TRBJ1-4, with TRBD1 matching over 9 bases. From germline, CDR1 is KGHSH and CDR2 LQKENI. Unmatched junction bases numbered 11, after V lost 6 bases and J lost 0 bases. The CDR3 totals 18 residues. DNA for the CDR3: TGTGCCAGCTCTAACCAGGGGGGACAGGGATCAACTAATGAAAAACTGTTTTTT. It specifies CASSNQGGQGSTNEKLFF.

V and J are TRBV7-9 and TRBJ1-5; 8 bases match TRBD1. The germline gives CDR1 SEHNR, CDR2 FQNEAQ (reference sequence). The CDR3 sequence is 15 residues long. Trimming took 4 bases from V and 6 from J; bases not matched to a gene: 8. CDR3 region: CASSSTRDRPQPQHF. CDR3 coding DNA: TGTGCCAGCAGCTCTACCCGGGACAGGCCTCAGCCCCAGCATTTT. The variable domain in full, with the rest retrieved from reference TRBV7-9 and TRBJ1-5, is DTGVSQNPRHKITKRGQNVTFRCDPISEHNRLYWYRQTLGQGPEFLTYFQNEAQLEKSRLLSDRFSAERPKGSFSTLEIQRTEQGDSAMYLCASSSTRDRPQPQHFGDGTRLSIL.

The rearrangement joins TRBV7-9 to TRBJ1-2; 10 bases are shared with TRBD1. Germline assignment: CDR1 SEHNR and CDR2 FQNEAQ (reference sequence). Germline trimming cut 5 bases from V and 6 bases from J; bases unmatched to any gene: 12. The CDR3 is made up of 16 amino acids. CDR3 sequence reads: CASSPLNSGTGDGYTF. The CDR3 nucleotides read TGTGCCAGCAGCCCCCTTAACTCCGGGACAGGGGATGGCTACACCTTC.

The rearrangement joins TRBV5-1 to TRBJ2-2; perhaps TRBD2 as D (5 bases). V was trimmed by 4 bases and J by 1 base, leaving 11 bases between them. Germline-derived CDR1 and CDR2 are SGHRS and YFSETQ. The CDR3 sequence is 15 residues long. The CDR3 nucleotides are TGCGCCAGCAGCCAAAGGACTTTGAACACCGGGGAGCTGTTTTTT. This sequence encodes CASSQRTLNTGELFF.

V is TRBV2 and J is TRBJ1-1; D unresolved. The CDR3 runs to 14 residues. Germline V gene lookup returns CDR1 SNHLY and CDR2 FYNNEI. Deletions cut 5 bases from V and 6 bases from J, with 16 bases between. The CDR3, as DNA: TGTGCCAGCAGTAAGACCGAGACTCTTTCTGAAGCTTTCTTT. Amino acids: CASSKTETLSEAFF.

The chain recombines TRBV9 with TRBJ2-7; 8 bases align to TRBD2. The CDR3 length is 15 residues. Per germline, CDR1 SGDLS and CDR2 YYNGEE. Trimming cost V 4 bases and J 7 bases; bases outside gene matches: 13. The CDR3 protein is CASSRREAPPGEQYF. The CDR3 DNA sequence: TGTGCCAGCAGCAGGCGGGAGGCCCCTCCGGGTGAGCAGTACTTC.

The chain joins TRBV18 to TRBJ1-1; TRBD1 matches at 9 bases. The trim removed 4 bases at V and 8 bases at J, leaving 2 bases unmatched. CDR3 length: 12 amino acids. The V gene's germline CDR1 is KGHSH and CDR2 LQKENI. CDR3 in DNA: TGTGCCAGCTCACTGGACAGGGGAGAAGCTTTCTTT. Encoded protein: CASSLDRGEAFF.

The rearrangement uses TRBV6-5 and TRBJ2-1, with 8 bases lining up with TRBD1. Germline assignment: CDR1 MNHEY and CDR2 SVGAGI. V shed 0 bases and J 4 bases; nucleotides not matched to a gene: 5. The CDR3 has 16 residues. The CDR3 reads CASSYSGTGEYNEQFF. CDR3 DNA sequence: TGTGCCAGCAGTTACTCGGGGACAGGAGAATACAATGAGCAGTTCTTC.

The chain has TRBV7-8 and TRBJ2-7, with 13 bases that match TRBD2. The CDR3 sequence is 15 residues long. The junction had 8 bases not matched to a gene; V was cut back by 5 bases and J by 7 bases. Germline CDR1 SGHVS, CDR2 FQNEAQ. Here the CDR3 reads CASSPRLAGGAEQYF. CDR3 in DNA: TGTGCCAGCAGCCCCCGACTAGCGGGAGGAGCGGAGCAGTACTTC.